A single sample is the source of the 17 T cell receptor beta chains below, sequenced in a study of blood T cell repertoires in COVID-19. The data were produced by immunoSEQ multiplex PCR, yet TCRdb's version contains in-frame clones alone and is incomplete. Of fewer than 150,000 clones in the sample, about 87% were seen once. Input material: peripheral blood. Receptors originate from a human donor in a cohort sampled during active COVID-19.

The V and J genes are TRBV28 and TRBJ2-1; D gene uncertain. Germline V gives CDR1 MDHEN, CDR2 SYDVKM. Trimming removed 5 bases at V and 6 bases at J, with 5 bases between. The CDR3 loop spans 11 amino acids. CDR3 nucleotide sequence: TGTGCCAGCAGTGTAGTCAATGAGCAGTTCTTC. Translation gives CASSVVNEQFF. Drawing the rest from reference TRBV28 and TRBJ2-1, the complete variable domain is DVKVTQSSRYLVKRTGEKVFLECVQDMDHENMFWYRQDPGLGLRLIYFSYDVKMKEKGDIPEGYSVSREKKERFSLILESASTNQTSMYLCASSVVNEQFFGPGTRLTVL.

The chain carries TRBV28 and TRBJ2-7; D is possibly TRBD2 (7 bases). This CDR3 is 13 amino acids long. Trimming took off 7 bases at V and 5 bases at J, with 15 bases between the two ends. Germline V gene sequence: CDR1 MDHEN, CDR2 SYDVKM. The CDR3 sequence: CASIPGGRDEQYF. The CDR3 DNA is TGTGCCAGCATTCCGGGGGGCAGGGACGAGCAGTACTTC.

The V gene is TRBV10-3, the J gene TRBJ1-1, with 7 bases matching TRBD1. CDR1 and CDR2 from the germline V gene are ENHRY and SYGVKD. Trimming took 8 bases from V and 1 from J; bases not matched to a gene: 7. This CDR3 is 14 amino acids long. This CDR3 reads CAIRPGQSNTEAFF. CDR3 bases: TGTGCCATCCGTCCGGGACAGTCGAACACTGAAGCTTTCTTT.

The chain employs TRBV27 and TRBJ2-1, with D possibly matching TRBD2 (5 bases). Trimming left V 8 bases short and J 6 bases short, with 17 bases between. CDR1 is MNHEY, CDR2 SMNVEV, per germline (reference sequence). This CDR3 contains 14 residues. The CDR3, as DNA: TGTGCCAGCCGCTTTAGCGCGAGTGTCAATGAGCAGTTCTTC. Translated, it gives CASRFSASVNEQFF.

V is TRBV27 and J is TRBJ2-1; the D is unclear. Germline V gene lookup returns CDR1 MNHEY and CDR2 SMNVEV (reference sequence). Trimming pared 3 bases from V and 2 bases from J, leaving 8 bases between. The CDR3 is made up of 14 amino acids. CDR3 nucleotides: TGTGCCAGCAGTTTGTCAGGCACCTACAATGAGCAGTTCTTC. Translating gives CASSLSGTYNEQFF.

The chain links TRBV2 to TRBJ2-5; TRBD2 agrees at 9 bases. Losses at the gene ends were 10 bases for V and 0 bases for J; bases not matched to a gene: 9. CDR1 and CDR2 (germline): SNHLY, FYNNEI. The CDR3 is 15 amino acids. The CDR3 sequence is CATRKGLADQETQYF. CDR3 in DNA: TGTGCCACCCGAAAGGGACTAGCAGACCAAGAGACCCAGTACTTC.

This clone has just a few counts. The chain uses TRBV11-2 and TRBJ2-7; 12 bases map to TRBD2. Germline V gives CDR1 SGHAT, CDR2 FQNNGV. V shed 4 bases, J shed 4 bases, and the junction held 11 bases outside the gene matches. The CDR3 runs 17 residues. The chain's CDR3 is CASSSPTSGRPSYEQYF. CDR3 nucleotide sequence: TGTGCCAGCAGCTCCCCTACTAGCGGGAGGCCTTCATACGAGCAGTACTTC.

The chain links TRBV6-5 to TRBJ1-6, with TRBD1 identical over 7 bases. CDR3 length: 14 amino acids. Germline V lookup: CDR1 MNHEY, CDR2 SVGAGI. V dropped 6 bases and J dropped 13; count of bases not matched to a gene: 12. The CDR3 DNA reads as TGTGCCAGCAGGAGAGGGGACAGTCCCTTTCCCCTCCACTTT. This codes for CASRRGDSPFPLHF.

The CDR3 DNA reads TGTGCCAGCAGCGCCCGGGACAGGGGGGACTATGGCTACACCTTC. Protein product: CASSARDRGDYGYTF. The chain combines TRBV7-2 with TRBJ1-2; 11 bases are shared with TRBD1. Germline CDR1 is SGHTA and CDR2 is FQGNSA. Trimming at V came to 5 bases and at J to 3 bases, leaving 5 bases not matched to a gene. The CDR3 length is 15 residues.

The chain carries TRBV28 and TRBJ1-1; D gene ambiguous. Trimming removed 5 bases at V and 4 bases at J, with 14 bases between. CDR3 size: 14 residues. Germline V gene data show CDR1 as MDHEN and CDR2 as SYDVKM. CDR3 loop: CASSPPGLSTEAFF. The CDR3 DNA follows: TGTGCCAGCAGTCCGCCCGGTTTGAGCACTGAAGCTTTCTTT.

V is TRBV5-1 and J is TRBJ2-7; D not certain. This CDR3 contains 13 residues. V was clipped by 5 bases and J by 5 bases, with 14 bases between them. CDR1 is SGHRS and CDR2 is YFSETQ in the germline V gene. The chain's CDR3 is CASRLAPQDEQYF. CDR3 nucleotide sequence: TGCGCCAGCAGGCTTGCCCCCCAGGACGAGCAGTACTTC.

The sample holds a few counts of this clone. This chain connects TRBV10-1 to TRBJ1-6, with 8 bases aligning to TRBD1. The CDR3 has 21 amino acids. V lost 10 bases, J lost 0 bases, and 23 bases stayed unmatched. Per germline, CDR1 WNHNN and CDR2 SYGVQD (reference sequence). The CDR3 bases are TGCGCCATCCACGCCGGGGCCGCCGGACAGGGAGCGAGCTCCTATAATTCACCCCTCCACTTT. This translates into CAIHAGAAGQGASSYNSPLHF.

The chain carries TRBV2 and TRBJ1-3; 10 bases agree with TRBD1. V was clipped by 6 bases and J by 1 base; unmatched bases: 3. Per the germline V gene, CDR1 is SNHLY and CDR2 is FYNNEI. The CDR3 totals 15 residues. The CDR3 protein is CASRGQGGSGNTIYF. In DNA form, the CDR3 reads TGTGCCAGCAGAGGACAGGGGGGATCTGGAAACACCATATATTTT.

This chain links TRBV29-1 with TRBJ1-1; D might be TRBD1 (6 bases). The CDR3 spans 14 residues. V shed 6 bases and J shed 5 bases, with 19 bases lying between them. Germline values: CDR1 SQVTM, CDR2 ANQGSEA. The CDR3 DNA follows: TGCAGCGTCAGCTGGGGGGGGCGATTGACTGAAGCTTTCTTT. Protein: CSVSWGGRLTEAFF.

V and J are TRBV3-1 (or the pseudogene TRBV3-2) and TRBJ1-5, with D possibly matching TRBD1 (5 bases). The CDR3 covers 15 residues. CDR1 and CDR2 from the germline V gene are LGHDT and YNNKEL (reference sequence). V was cut by 3 bases and J by 2 bases, with 11 bases left in between. CDR3 bases: TGTGCCAGCAGCCAGAAGGGGCAGGGCAATCAGCCCCAGCATTTT. Translated, it gives CASSQKGQGNQPQHF.

The V call is TRBV12-3 or TRBV12-4, the J call TRBJ1-5; perhaps TRBD1 as D (6 bases). The V gene lost 6 bases and the J gene lost 5 bases, with 11 bases spanning the gap. The CDR3 loop spans 13 amino acids. The CDR3 coding sequence is TGTGCCAGCAGCCGGACAGCCGATCAGCCCCAGCATTTT. Protein product: CASSRTADQPQHF.

J is TRBJ2-5 and V is TRBV15, with a possible D match to TRBD1 (6 bases). V gave up 4 bases and J gave up 4 bases, with 22 bases separating them. The CDR3 contains 17 residues. The germline gives CDR1 LNHNV, CDR2 YYDKDF (reference sequence). CDR3 bases: TGTGCCACCAGCATTAAAAGGGTGGGCAGGGGAAGAGAGACCCAGTACTTC. Its translation: CATSIKRVGRGRETQYF.